This T cell receptor beta chain emerged from a study of blood T cell repertoires in COVID-19. At the level of the study: From the United States, Italy and Spain came samples of acute and convalescent COVID-19. From T cells, B-cell-depleted T cells, or PBMCs came the material, which was cDNA or gDNA.

The germline CDR1 and CDR2 sequences are SGHKS and YYEKEE (reference sequence). The CDR3 runs to 19 residues. Trimming left V 7 bases short and J 1 base short, with 24 bases between. In Seattle, patients joined the study during active infection and were tracked longitudinally. As processed by the authors: Quantification of nucleated cells was approximated via reference gene primer amplification. The data were produced by immunoSEQ multiplex PCR, yet TCRdb's version contains in-frame clones alone and is incomplete. Clone size and the V and J calls come from that table; the DNA yielded D and trimming. The sample lists some 190,000 clones, about 80% occurring once.

The chain recombines TRBV5-5 with TRBJ2-6; TRBD2 is a possible D gene (5 bases). Material: peripheral blood. The sequence derives from a woman aged 55-75 years with COVID-19, enrolled during active disease. The CDR3 loop is CASLHSPGMRVSGANVLTF. DNA for the CDR3: TGTGCCAGCCTACATTCTCCGGGGATGAGGGTTTCTGGGGCCAACGTCCTGACTTTC.